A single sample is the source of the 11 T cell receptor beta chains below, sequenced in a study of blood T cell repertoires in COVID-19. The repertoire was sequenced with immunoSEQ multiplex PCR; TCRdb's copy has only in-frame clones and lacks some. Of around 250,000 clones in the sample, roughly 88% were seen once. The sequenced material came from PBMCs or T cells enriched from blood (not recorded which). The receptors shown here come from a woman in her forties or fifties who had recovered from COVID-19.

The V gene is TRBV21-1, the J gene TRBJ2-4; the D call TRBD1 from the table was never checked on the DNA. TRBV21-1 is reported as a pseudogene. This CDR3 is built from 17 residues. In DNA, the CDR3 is TGTGCCAGCAGCAAAGTGACGCTGGACATGGCCAAAAACATTCAGTACTTC. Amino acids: CASSKVTLDMAKNIQYF.

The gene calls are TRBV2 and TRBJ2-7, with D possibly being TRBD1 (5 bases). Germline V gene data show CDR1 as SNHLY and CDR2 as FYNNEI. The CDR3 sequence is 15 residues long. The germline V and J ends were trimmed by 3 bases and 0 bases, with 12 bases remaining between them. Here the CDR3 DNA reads TGTGCCAGCAGTGAGATAGGGGCTAACTCCTACGAGCAGTACTTC. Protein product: CASSEIGANSYEQYF.

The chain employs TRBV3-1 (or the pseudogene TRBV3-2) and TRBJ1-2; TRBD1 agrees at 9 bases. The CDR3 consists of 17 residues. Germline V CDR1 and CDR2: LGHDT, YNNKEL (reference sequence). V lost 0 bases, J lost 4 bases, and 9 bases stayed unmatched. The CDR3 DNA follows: TGTGCCAGCAGCCAAGATTATGGGACAGGGTTGACCTATGGCTACACCTTC. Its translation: CASSQDYGTGLTYGYTF.

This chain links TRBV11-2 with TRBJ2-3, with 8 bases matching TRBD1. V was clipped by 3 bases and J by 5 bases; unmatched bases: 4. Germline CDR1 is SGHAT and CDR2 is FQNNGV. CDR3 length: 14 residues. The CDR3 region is CASSFSRGRDTQYF. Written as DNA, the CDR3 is TGTGCCAGCAGCTTCAGCAGGGGGCGAGATACGCAGTATTTT.

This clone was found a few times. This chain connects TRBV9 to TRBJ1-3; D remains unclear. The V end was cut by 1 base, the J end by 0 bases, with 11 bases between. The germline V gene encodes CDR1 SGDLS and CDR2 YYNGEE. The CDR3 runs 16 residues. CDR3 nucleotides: TGTGCCAGCAGCGTACGGGGAGGGATCTCTGGAAACACCATATATTTT. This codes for CASSVRGGISGNTIYF.

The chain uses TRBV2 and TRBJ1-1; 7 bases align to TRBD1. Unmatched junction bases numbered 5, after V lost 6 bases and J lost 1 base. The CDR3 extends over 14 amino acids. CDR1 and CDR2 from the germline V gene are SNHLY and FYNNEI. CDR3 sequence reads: CASRGQSKNTEAFF. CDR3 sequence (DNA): TGTGCCAGCAGGGGACAGTCTAAGAACACTGAAGCTTTCTTT.

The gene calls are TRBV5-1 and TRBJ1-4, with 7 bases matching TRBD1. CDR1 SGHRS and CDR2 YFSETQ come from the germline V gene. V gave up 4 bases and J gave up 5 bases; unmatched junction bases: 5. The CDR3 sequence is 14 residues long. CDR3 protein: CASSPPGGNEKLFF. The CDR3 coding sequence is TGCGCCAGCAGCCCACCAGGGGGGAATGAAAAACTGTTTTTT.

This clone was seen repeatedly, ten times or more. The CDR3 region has the DNA TGTGCCAGCAGCTTAACGTCGGGAGAATTTGGAAACACCATATATTTT. It codes for CASSLTSGEFGNTIYF. The V gene is TRBV7-9, the J gene TRBJ1-3; D unclear. V dropped 2 bases and J dropped 3 bases, with 14 bases sitting between them. The CDR3 is made up of 16 amino acids. Germline V gene lookup returns CDR1 SEHNR and CDR2 FQNEAQ (reference sequence).

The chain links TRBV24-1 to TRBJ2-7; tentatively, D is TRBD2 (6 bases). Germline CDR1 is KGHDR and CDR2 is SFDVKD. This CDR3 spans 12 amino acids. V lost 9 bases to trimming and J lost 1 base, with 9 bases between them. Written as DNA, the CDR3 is TGTGCCACCCCTGGGGGGTCCTACGAGCAGTACTTC. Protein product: CATPGGSYEQYF.

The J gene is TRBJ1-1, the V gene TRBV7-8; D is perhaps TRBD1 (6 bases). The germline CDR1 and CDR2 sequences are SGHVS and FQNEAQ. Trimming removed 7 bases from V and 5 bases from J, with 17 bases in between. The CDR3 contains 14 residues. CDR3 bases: TGTGCCAGCAAGATACAGGGCCTCGTTACTGAAGCTTTCTTT. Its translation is CASKIQGLVTEAFF.

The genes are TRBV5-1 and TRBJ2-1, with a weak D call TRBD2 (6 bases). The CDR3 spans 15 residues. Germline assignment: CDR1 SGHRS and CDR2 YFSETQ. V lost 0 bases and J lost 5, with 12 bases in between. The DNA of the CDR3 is TGCGCCAGCAGCTTGGAACTACCGGGGGACAATGAGCAGTTCTTC. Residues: CASSLELPGDNEQFF.